Following are 16 T cell receptor beta chains from one sample sequenced in a study of shared clonotypes between healthy human individuals. Naivety among CD8 cells was defined by CD45RO negativity and positive CCR7 selection, thereby excluding terminally differentiated effector memory CD45RA+ cells. The table came from immunoSEQ multiplex PCR; TCRdb's copy has only in-frame clones and leaves some out. This table has roughly 770,000 clones, about 96% appearing once. Sequencing was carried out using naive CD8+ T cells sorted from blood. These TCRs come from a young man in good health.

The CDR3 nucleotides read TGTGCCAGCAGCCCCGAGGGGATGAACACTGAAGCTTTCTTT. It specifies CASSPEGMNTEAFF. V gene TRBV4-2 combines with J gene TRBJ1-1; D is possibly TRBD1 (5 bases). Germline V gene sequence: CDR1 LGHNA, CDR2 YNFKEQ. With 4 bases removed from V and 0 bases from J, the gap between germline ends came to 9 bases. The CDR3 has 14 amino acids.

The rearrangement uses TRBV5-1 and TRBJ2-2, with D possibly TRBD2 on 6 matching bases. Germline CDR1 is SGHRS and CDR2 is YFSETQ. The V gene lost 0 bases and the J gene lost 2 bases, with 14 bases spanning the gap. The CDR3 contains 17 residues. Written as DNA, the CDR3 is TGCGCCAGCAGCTTGGCCTCAGGGAGGACCAACACCGGGGAGCTGTTTTTT. It codes for CASSLASGRTNTGELFF.

The chain uses TRBV7-9 and TRBJ2-7; no clear D. Germline V CDR1 and CDR2: SEHNR, FQNEAQ (reference sequence). The CDR3 is 11 amino acids. Trimming removed 4 bases from V and 3 bases from J, with 4 bases in between. The CDR3 is CASSYFYEQYF. The CDR3 coding sequence is TGTGCCAGCAGCTACTTCTACGAGCAGTACTTC. Full variable domain (outside the CDR3, taken from reference TRBV7-9 and TRBJ2-7): DTGVSQNPRHKITKRGQNVTFRCDPISEHNRLYWYRQTLGQGPEFLTYFQNEAQLEKSRLLSDRFSAERPKGSFSTLEIQRTEQGDSAMYLCASSYFYEQYFGPGTRLTVT.

This chain links TRBV6-6 with TRBJ2-7; D uncertain. Germline V gives CDR1 MNHNY, CDR2 SVGAGI (reference sequence). V lost 0 bases and J lost 0, with 12 bases in between. The CDR3 covers 16 residues. The CDR3 coding sequence is TGTGCCAGCAGTTACTCGAGGCCGGAAGGCTCCTACGAGCAGTACTTC. Protein product: CASSYSRPEGSYEQYF.

The chain employs TRBV6-6 and TRBJ2-1; 10 bases line up with TRBD2. Per the germline V gene, CDR1 is MNHNY and CDR2 is SVGAGI (reference sequence). V shed 2 bases and J 8 bases; nucleotides not matched to a gene: 6. CDR3 length equals 15 residues. CDR3: CASSYEREGQDEQFF. Written as DNA, the CDR3 is TGTGCCAGCAGTTACGAGCGGGAGGGCCAGGATGAGCAGTTCTTC.

Only one count was recorded for this clone. CDR3: CASSDQGRANEKLFF. In DNA form, the CDR3 reads TGTGCCAGCAGTGATCAGGGGCGAGCTAATGAAAAACTGTTTTTT. The chain joins TRBV6-1 to TRBJ1-4, with a possible D match to TRBD1 (6 bases). The CDR3 length is 15 residues. The V end lost 3 bases, the J end lost 3 bases, and 11 bases lay between the germline ends. Germline V gene sequence: CDR1 MNHNS, CDR2 SASEGT.

Here the CDR3 DNA reads TGTGCCAGCAGCTCCCTGGGAGGGGGAAATGAGCAGTTCTTC. Protein sequence: CASSSLGGGNEQFF. The genes are TRBV7-8 and TRBJ2-1; D may be TRBD2 (7 bases). Trimming removed 4 bases at V and 7 bases at J, with 14 bases between. Germline CDR1 reads SGHVS; CDR2 reads FQNEAQ. This CDR3 spans 14 amino acids.

This chain connects TRBV19 to TRBJ1-1; possible D gene TRBD1, 6 bases. Trimming cost V 3 bases and J 4 bases, with 12 bases left between them. The CDR3 covers 14 residues. Germline assignment: CDR1 LNHDA and CDR2 SQIVND (reference sequence). CDR3 in DNA: TGTGCCAGTAGTATGGGAGGGGGAACCACTGAAGCTTTCTTT. Amino acids: CASSMGGGTTEAFF.

The chain couples TRBV27 to TRBJ2-7; 12 nucleotides align to TRBD1. The germline V gene encodes CDR1 MNHEY and CDR2 SMNVEV (reference sequence). This CDR3 is 15 amino acids long. Losses at the gene ends were 7 bases for V and 3 bases for J; bases not matched to a gene: 7. The CDR3: CASNQGQGAFYEQYF. The CDR3 DNA is TGTGCCAGCAATCAGGGACAGGGGGCCTTCTACGAGCAGTACTTC.

The V gene is TRBV25-1, the J gene TRBJ2-1, with D uncertain. This CDR3 is built from 13 residues. Germline V lookup: CDR1 MGHDK, CDR2 SYGVNS. V was cut by 5 bases and J by 3 bases, with 8 bases left in between. The CDR3 nucleotides are TGTGCCAGCAGTTCCCTCGACTACAATGAGCAGTTCTTC. The encoded protein is CASSSLDYNEQFF.

The rearrangement joins TRBV7-6 to TRBJ1-4; 8 positions agree with TRBD1. The junction had 3 bases not matched to a gene; V was cut back by 4 bases and J by 5 bases. The CDR3 is made up of 14 amino acids. The germline CDR1 and CDR2 sequences are SGHVS and FNYEAQ. The CDR3 region is CASSSGTGNEKLFF. CDR3 nucleotides: TGTGCCAGCAGCTCCGGGACAGGAAATGAAAAACTGTTTTTT.

This clone came up once. The chain couples TRBV2 to TRBJ2-1, with D perhaps matching TRBD2 (5 bases). There are 17 residues in the CDR3. Germline V lookup: CDR1 SNHLY, CDR2 FYNNEI. With 0 bases removed from V and 0 bases from J, the gap between germline ends came to 12 bases. DNA for the CDR3: TGTGCCAGCAGTGAAGCGCTTCGGGGAAGCTCCTACAATGAGCAGTTCTTC. As protein: CASSEALRGSSYNEQFF.

This clone has only one observation. The chain couples TRBV19 to TRBJ2-7; 10 bases fit TRBD1. The length of the CDR3 is 15 residues. Germline V lookup: CDR1 LNHDA, CDR2 SQIVND (reference sequence). J was trimmed by 5 bases and V by 5 bases; bases with no gene match: 9. The CDR3 sequence is CASSLTGTGVDEQYF. In nucleotides, the CDR3 is TGTGCCAGTAGTCTAACTGGGACAGGGGTGGACGAGCAGTACTTC.

V usage is TRBV7-3 and J usage is TRBJ2-2; 11 bases fit TRBD2. There are 16 residues in the CDR3. Germline assignment: CDR1 SGHTA and CDR2 FQGTGA. Trimming removed 6 bases from V and 3 bases from J; junction bases left unmatched: 6. CDR3 in amino acids: CASRPIAGGYTGELFF. DNA for the CDR3: TGTGCCAGCAGACCTATAGCGGGAGGGTACACCGGGGAGCTGTTTTTT.

V gene TRBV5-5 combines with J gene TRBJ2-5, with 7 bases matching TRBD1. The CDR3 loop spans 16 amino acids. V trimming: 0 bases; J trimming: 0 bases; junction bases outside the gene matches: 5. Germline CDR1 is SGHKS and CDR2 is YYEKEE (reference sequence). As DNA, the CDR3 is TGTGCCAGCAGCTTGGGAATGACAGGGAACCAAGAGACCCAGTACTTC. Encoded protein: CASSLGMTGNQETQYF.

This sequence joins TRBV4-1 and TRBJ2-2; 10 nucleotides align to TRBD2. This CDR3 spans 18 amino acids. With 4 bases clipped from V and 2 bases from J, the junction kept 10 bases outside the gene matches. Germline lookup yields CDR1 MGHRA and CDR2 YSYEKL. The CDR3 DNA follows: TGCGCCAGCAGCCCCCAGCCCACTAGCGGGGCTAACACCGGGGAGCTGTTTTTT. This translates into CASSPQPTSGANTGELFF.